Reported below is one T cell receptor (beta chain). This clone was recorded once. Its antigen remains unidentified. Base qualities are not at hand, and no much larger clone is one base apart. The library came from the immunoSEQ multiplex PCR assay. RNA was extracted from all samples and reverse transcribed into cDNA, which served as template for TCR sequencing. SuperScript III was used to make first-strand cDNA, primed with a 2:1 mix of oligo-dT and random hexamers. A synthetic immune receptor repertoire was used to assess amplification bias, and residual bias was removed computationally. Processing in the source paper ran as follows. Raw reads were preprocessed to remove errors, and CDR3 was defined according to IMGT conventions as the region from the conserved cysteine to phenylalanine. Clonality was computed by normalizing Shannon entropy by log2 of the number of productive unique TCRs and subtracting the result from 1. Scalp TCRbeta sequences were cross-referenced with sorted blood CD4 and CD8 repertoires so that the CD4 or CD8 identity of scalp clones could be inferred. What TCRdb holds here is the immuneACCESS table cut down to in-frame rearrangements. Part of the clones is not present; checked against another copy, under half of the missing clones reflect an unresolved V gene, and the others are unexplained. D and trimming were read from the DNA, whereas the V and J calls and clone size are those reported in that table. This sample gives 30,000 to 40,000 clones in total; around 50% of them show up just once. More than 1.5% of the sample rests with the top ten.

For roughly five biomarker-study patients, CD4+ cells were further sorted into CD25+CD127- cells. From alopecia areata patients, peripheral blood was collected along with lesional scalp punch biopsies. PBMCs were isolated by density centrifugation and stained for CD3, CD4 and CD8, after which CD4+ and CD8+ T cells were sorted on a FACSAria. As part of a multicenter biomarker study, untreated alopecia areata patients were recruited. The sample comes from a study of CD8+ T cells in alopecia areata (dated by TCRdb to 2017 to 2018). For context, the study as a whole: To study T cell clonal expansion in alopecia areata, the researchers applied high-throughput TCRbeta sequencing to both the C3H/HeJ mouse model and human patients. On the human side, TCRbeta sequencing was run on scalp tissue and on sorted CD4+ and CD8+ peripheral blood T cells from healthy controls and from alopecia areata patients with either patchy or totalis/universalis disease. Scalp clonality was compared across normal scalp (n=4), patchy alopecia areata scalp (n=8), and alopecia totalis/universalis scalp (n=8). The RNA source kit depended on sample type: the PAXgene miRNA kit for fixed scalp, the miRNeasy kit for PBMCs, and the RNeasy kit for mouse skin. Amplification of TCRbeta CDR3 regions was done by immunoSEQ multiplex PCR using 35 Vbeta forward primers and 13 Jbeta reverse primers. The full study reports these points: Shared TCR sequences between patients were less evident than in mice, which may be partly attributable to HLA diversity in the patient population. Lesional scalp, especially in alopecia totalis/universalis, showed higher clonality and more expanded CD8+ clones than normal scalp, suggesting antigenic drive. Unlike mouse skin, where gammadelta T cells dominate, normal human skin contains resident alphabeta T cells that get sequenced too, which complicates analysis of the scalp TCR repertoire.

The TCR originated in a human donor with alopecia areata. The sample taken for sequencing was CD4+ Tregs sorted from blood.

The CDR3 here reads CASRGTGELFF. The sequenced DNA is TGTGCCAGCAGGGGTACCGGGGAGCTGTTTTTT. The sequence links TRBV25-1 to TRBJ2-2; the D gene is not confidently resolved. V is cut by 6 bases and J by 5 bases, and the space between the germline ends is 4 bases. The germline V gene provides CDR1 MGHDK and CDR2 SYGVNS. The CDR3 holds 11 amino acids from the cysteine to the phenylalanine. Just the 33-base CDR3 DNA is kept, in frame starting at base 1.